These 28 T cell receptor beta chains originate from one sample sequenced in a study of blood T cell repertoires in COVID-19. Assay used: immunoSEQ multiplex PCR; TCRdb lists only in-frame clones, some missing. There are about 88,000 clones in the sample; roughly 90% occur only once, and approximately 1.6% lies in the top ten. Sequences were obtained from peripheral blood. Receptors originate from a man between 60 and 70 years old with acute or convalescent COVID-19.

The chain carries TRBV3-1 (or the pseudogene TRBV3-2) and TRBJ2-1, with unresolved D. The germline V gene has CDR1 LGHDT and CDR2 YNNKEL (reference sequence). This CDR3 has 14 residues. Trimming removed 4 bases from V and 2 bases from J, with 9 bases in between. DNA for the CDR3: TGTGCCAGCAGCCCTGGCTTGGCCTACAATGAGCAGTTCTTC. Its translation is CASSPGLAYNEQFF.

This clone was seen only once. This chain links TRBV2 with TRBJ2-1, with 9 bases identical to TRBD2. The CDR3 runs to 13 residues. Trimming at V came to 7 bases and at J to 7 bases, leaving 5 bases not matched to a gene. From germline, CDR1 is SNHLY and CDR2 FYNNEI. The CDR3 DNA sequence: TGTGCCAGCACAGTAGCGGGAGTTAATGAGCAGTTCTTC. This gives the protein CASTVAGVNEQFF.

The V call is TRBV7-9, the J call TRBJ2-2; perhaps TRBD2 as D (6 bases). Trimming cost V 1 base and J 2 bases, with 11 bases left between them. The CDR3 extends over 16 amino acids. Per germline, CDR1 SEHNR and CDR2 FQNEAQ (reference sequence). The CDR3 loop is CASSLGGGTNTGELFF. The CDR3 DNA sequence: TGTGCCAGCAGCTTAGGGGGCGGGACTAACACCGGGGAGCTGTTTTTT.

V is TRBV5-1 and J is TRBJ2-5, with 7 bases matching TRBD1. The CDR3 loop spans 15 amino acids. J lost 4 bases, V lost 0 bases, and 6 bases had no gene match. Per the germline V gene, CDR1 is SGHRS and CDR2 is YFSETQ. The CDR3 nucleotides are TGCGCCAGCAGCTTGGCAGGGGGATTAGGAGAGACCCAGTACTTC. Amino acid sequence: CASSLAGGLGETQYF.

V and J are TRBV11-2 and TRBJ2-3; 12 bases line up with TRBD2. The length of the CDR3 is 14 residues. Per germline, CDR1 SGHAT and CDR2 FQNNGV. The junction had 1 base not matched to a gene; V was cut back by 5 bases and J by 4 bases. CDR3: CASSLAGGSDTQYF. CDR3 DNA sequence: TGTGCCAGCAGCCTAGCGGGAGGGTCAGATACGCAGTATTTT.

This chain links TRBV11-2 with TRBJ2-2, with D possibly matching TRBD1 (6 bases). Germline V gives CDR1 SGHAT, CDR2 FQNNGV. With 6 bases removed from V and 5 bases from J, the gap between germline ends came to 19 bases. This CDR3 spans 16 amino acids. This CDR3 reads CASRPGWGRGTGELFF. CDR3 coding DNA: TGTGCCAGCAGACCGGGCTGGGGGCGCGGGACCGGGGAGCTGTTTTTT.

The gene calls are TRBV19 and TRBJ1-5; D perhaps matches TRBD1 (5 bases). Germline V gives CDR1 LNHDA, CDR2 SQIVND (reference sequence). V was pared by 1 base and J by 3 bases, with 10 bases between. The CDR3 extends over 15 amino acids. CDR3 sequence reads: CASSIVQEINQPQHF. CDR3 bases: TGTGCCAGTAGTATAGTACAGGAAATCAATCAGCCCCAGCATTTT.

The chain has TRBV7-2 and TRBJ1-4; D not certain. Germline CDR1 SGHTA, CDR2 FQGNSA. V shed 1 base and J shed 4 bases, with 10 bases lying between them. This CDR3 is 15 amino acids long. The DNA of the CDR3 is TGTGCCAGCAGCTTAGATCCGGGTTTTAATGAAAAACTGTTTTTT. Translation gives CASSLDPGFNEKLFF.

Of note for this clone: The identical CDR3 is also encoded by other nucleotide sequences in the sample. The V and J genes are TRBV12-3 or TRBV12-4 and TRBJ1-4, with no clear D. Between the trimmed V and J ends, which lost 8 bases and 8 bases, there was a span of 12 bases. This CDR3 has 12 amino acids. The CDR3 coding sequence is TGTGCCAGCCGCAGACTTGGGGAAAAACTGTTTTTT. Amino acid sequence: CASRRLGEKLFF.

The chain joins TRBV27 to TRBJ2-2, with 7 bases that match TRBD1. Germline assignment: CDR1 MNHEY and CDR2 SMNVEV (reference sequence). CDR3 size: 17 residues. V gave up 5 bases and J gave up 0 bases; unmatched junction bases: 9. CDR3 bases: TGTGCCAGCAGTCCCCGGGTAGGGGGCGCGAACACCGGGGAGCTGTTTTTT. Translation: CASSPRVGGANTGELFF.

The table lists this clone with a count of one. The chain employs TRBV30 and TRBJ2-2; D might be TRBD2 (5 bases). The CDR3 consists of 14 residues. The germline CDR1 and CDR2 sequences are GTSNPN and SVGIG (reference sequence). Deletions cut 4 bases from V and 1 base from J, with 10 bases between. The CDR3: CAWKRLLNTGELFF. The CDR3 coding sequence is TGTGCCTGGAAGCGGTTATTGAACACCGGGGAGCTGTTTTTT.

This clone showed up just a few times. The V and J genes are TRBV5-4 and TRBJ1-4; D possibly corresponds to TRBD1 (5 bases). Between the trimmed V and J ends, which lost 4 bases and 4 bases, there was a span of 17 bases. CDR3 length: 16 amino acids. Germline lookup yields CDR1 SGHNT and CDR2 YYREEE (reference sequence). CDR3 sequence reads: CASSAGGGLGNEKLFF. The CDR3 DNA follows: TGTGCCAGCAGCGCTGGCGGGGGATTGGGTAATGAAAAACTGTTTTTT.

This clone was counted once. The gene calls are TRBV6-2 or TRBV6-3 and TRBJ2-3; 9 nucleotides match TRBD2. The CDR3 consists of 15 residues. V was clipped by 5 bases and J by 4 bases; unmatched bases: 7. The germline V gene encodes CDR1 MNHEY and CDR2 SVGEGT. The CDR3 nucleotides read TGTGCCAGCAGTGTTGGCGGGAGGGCCGCAGATACGCAGTATTTT. It codes for CASSVGGRAADTQYF.

This chain links TRBV4-1 with TRBJ1-2, with 7 bases that match TRBD1. CDR1 and CDR2 (germline): MGHRA, YSYEKL. V was clipped by 1 base and J by 8 bases; unmatched bases: 10. The length of the CDR3 is 15 residues. This CDR3 reads CASSQVDRELVGYTF. Here the CDR3 DNA reads TGCGCCAGCAGCCAAGTCGACAGGGAATTAGTGGGCTACACCTTC.

The chain joins TRBV28 to TRBJ2-7, with TRBD2 identical over 7 bases. The CDR3 runs to 13 residues. Germline CDR1 MDHEN, CDR2 SYDVKM. V shed 8 bases and J 6 bases; nucleotides not matched to a gene: 10. CDR3 DNA sequence: TGTGCCAGCCGGCGGGAGCAAGTTGGCGAGCAGTACTTC. Its translation: CASRREQVGEQYF.

The chain uses TRBV7-3 and TRBJ2-3; 7 nucleotides agree with TRBD1. Losses at the gene ends were 1 base for V and 4 bases for J; bases not matched to a gene: 11. The CDR3 extends over 17 amino acids. Germline assignment: CDR1 SGHTA and CDR2 FQGTGA. Here the CDR3 reads CASSLKGYRGRPDTQYF. The CDR3, as DNA: TGTGCCAGCAGCTTAAAAGGCTACAGGGGTCGCCCAGATACGCAGTATTTT.

This clone has a single count. V and J are TRBV7-9 and TRBJ1-3; TRBD1 agrees at 9 bases. V lost 3 bases, J lost 2 bases, and 5 bases stayed unmatched. CDR1 is SEHNR and CDR2 is FQNEAQ in the germline V gene (reference sequence). This CDR3 has 16 residues. CDR3 nucleotide sequence: TGTGCCAGCAGCTTGTCCGGGACAGGGACTGGAAACACCATATATTTT. This encodes CASSLSGTGTGNTIYF.

The chain uses TRBV6-5 and TRBJ1-6, with D possibly TRBD1 on 6 matching bases. Deletions cut 6 bases from V and 9 bases from J, with 15 bases between. The germline V gene has CDR1 MNHEY and CDR2 SVGAGI. The CDR3 has 14 amino acids. The CDR3 sequence is CASRPTGSGSPLHF. CDR3 sequence (DNA): TGTGCCAGCAGACCAACAGGGTCCGGTTCACCCCTCCACTTT.

The rearrangement joins TRBV28 to TRBJ1-6, with D unclear. V lost 7 bases to trimming and J lost 0 bases, with 7 bases between them. The CDR3 is 14 residues long. Germline values: CDR1 MDHEN, CDR2 SYDVKM. The CDR3 nucleotides read TGTGCCAGCAAACGGAGCTCCTATAATTCACCCCTCCACTTT. Protein: CASKRSSYNSPLHF. Based on the CDR3 plus reference TRBV28 and TRBJ1-6, the full variable domain is DVKVTQSSRYLVKRTGEKVFLECVQDMDHENMFWYRQDPGLGLRLIYFSYDVKMKEKGDIPEGYSVSREKKERFSLILESASTNQTSMYLCASKRSSYNSPLHFGNGTRLTVT.

The chain carries TRBV14 and TRBJ2-7; 9 nucleotides line up with TRBD1. The CDR3 totals 15 residues. Germline V gives CDR1 SGHDN, CDR2 FVKESK. Trimming removed 5 bases from V and 1 base from J; junction bases left unmatched: 6. CDR3 residues: CASSLRDRASYEQYF. CDR3 coding DNA: TGTGCCAGCAGCTTACGGGACAGGGCTTCCTACGAGCAGTACTTC.

The chain carries TRBV2 and TRBJ2-7, with a possible D match to TRBD2 (6 bases). Germline V gene data show CDR1 as SNHLY and CDR2 as FYNNEI. The CDR3 loop spans 13 amino acids. The DNA for the CDR3 is TGTACAACCTCTCTTACGGGGGCCTACGAGCAGTACTTC. This codes for CTTSLTGAYEQYF.

The rearrangement links TRBV19 to TRBJ2-2, with 13 nucleotides matching TRBD2. V gave up 11 bases and J gave up 8 bases; unmatched junction bases: 8. The CDR3 is made up of 14 amino acids. Germline values: CDR1 LNHDA, CDR2 SQIVND (reference sequence). CDR3 DNA sequence: TGTGCCTCTGGGGGACTAGCGGGAACGGGGGAGCTGTTTTTT. This codes for CASGGLAGTGELFF. The full variable domain, completed using reference TRBV19 and TRBJ2-2, is DGGITQSPKYLFRKEGQNVTLSCEQNLNHDAMYWYRQDPGQGLRLIYYSQIVNDFQKGDIAEGYSVSREKKESFPLTVTSAQKNPTAFYLCASGGLAGTGELFFGEGSRLTVL.

V is TRBV6-5 and J is TRBJ1-1, with D unresolved. This CDR3 contains 12 residues. CDR1 MNHEY and CDR2 SVGAGI come from the germline V gene. The V end was cut by 6 bases, the J end by 4 bases, with 9 bases between. CDR3 amino acids: CASRLSPTEAFF. DNA of the CDR3: TGTGCCAGCAGGCTTAGCCCCACTGAAGCTTTCTTT.

The chain uses TRBV10-3 and TRBJ2-1; TRBD2 agrees at 9 bases. The junction had 4 bases not matched to a gene; V was cut back by 0 bases and J by 4 bases. The CDR3 spans 16 residues. In germline, CDR1 is ENHRY, CDR2 SYGVKD. In nucleotides, the CDR3 is TGTGCCATCAGTGAGTCTGGCGGGAGGGTTTACAATGAGCAGTTCTTC. It yields the protein CAISESGGRVYNEQFF.

This rearrangement joins TRBV6-5 to TRBJ1-2, with TRBD1 matching over 8 bases. Per the germline V gene, CDR1 is MNHEY and CDR2 is SVGAGI. The junction had 5 bases not matched to a gene; V was cut back by 2 bases and J by 6 bases. The CDR3 has 14 residues. Here the CDR3 reads CASSYRTGWNGYTF. The CDR3 DNA is TGTGCCAGCAGTTACCGGACAGGGTGGAATGGCTACACCTTC.

Here the CDR3 DNA reads TGCGCCAGCATGGAGCCTAGCACAGATACGCAGTATTTT. Amino acid sequence: CASMEPSTDTQYF. The rearrangement links TRBV10-2 to TRBJ2-3; D is ambiguous. This CDR3 is built from 13 residues. Germline CDR1 WSHSY, CDR2 SAAADI. Trimming took 7 bases from V and 0 from J, leaving 8 bases between them.

Remarks on this clone: One junction end disagrees with the germline gene, perhaps due to a read error. V gene TRBV20-1 combines with J gene TRBJ2-1, with no clear D. Germline-derived CDR1 and CDR2 are DFQATT and SNEGSKA (reference sequence). The CDR3 totals 14 residues. This CDR3 is CSASTTSAYNEQFF. For the CDR3, the DNA is TGCAGCGCTAGTACGACTTCAGCCTACAATGAGCAGTTCTTC.

This clone was observed a handful of times. The chain couples TRBV10-3 to TRBJ1-1; TRBD1 matches 10 bases. V gave up 7 bases and J gave up 7 bases; unmatched junction bases: 6. This CDR3 is built from 13 residues. Germline lookup yields CDR1 ENHRY and CDR2 SYGVKD. The DNA for the CDR3 is TGTGCCATCAAAAGACAGGGGGCTAATGAAGCTTTCTTT. Protein product: CAIKRQGANEAFF.